A single TCR beta chain is shown here with its context. The antigen remains unidentified. The sort gate was single viable CD3+CD4+CD8-CD45RO+ cells for memory CD4+ T cells. Donors' CMV status reflects serum IgG against pp150, pp28, p38, p52. The source of the sample is a study of memory CD4+ T cells and cytomegalovirus serostatus. Study at large: Healthy Belgian adult donors included several CMV-positive and around 25 CMV-negative people.

The assay was immunoSEQ multiplex PCR, and TCRdb's table has in-frame clones only and misses some. The sample yields tens of thousands of clones, around four fifths seen once. V lost 5 bases to trimming and J lost 3 bases, with 14 bases between them. Germline-derived CDR1 and CDR2 are MNHEY and SMNVEV (reference sequence). The length of the CDR3 is 14 residues. General study results and limits: CMV serostatus prediction reached median AUC around 0.94, or 0.89 with US-trained model.

Sample: memory CD4+ T cells from blood. The clonotype originates from an adult in good health and CMV-seronegative. This chain uses TRBV27 with TRBJ2-7; D not certain. The CDR3 is CASSPNGQFYEQYF. The CDR3 DNA follows: TGTGCCAGCAGTCCCAACGGTCAATTCTACGAGCAGTACTTC.